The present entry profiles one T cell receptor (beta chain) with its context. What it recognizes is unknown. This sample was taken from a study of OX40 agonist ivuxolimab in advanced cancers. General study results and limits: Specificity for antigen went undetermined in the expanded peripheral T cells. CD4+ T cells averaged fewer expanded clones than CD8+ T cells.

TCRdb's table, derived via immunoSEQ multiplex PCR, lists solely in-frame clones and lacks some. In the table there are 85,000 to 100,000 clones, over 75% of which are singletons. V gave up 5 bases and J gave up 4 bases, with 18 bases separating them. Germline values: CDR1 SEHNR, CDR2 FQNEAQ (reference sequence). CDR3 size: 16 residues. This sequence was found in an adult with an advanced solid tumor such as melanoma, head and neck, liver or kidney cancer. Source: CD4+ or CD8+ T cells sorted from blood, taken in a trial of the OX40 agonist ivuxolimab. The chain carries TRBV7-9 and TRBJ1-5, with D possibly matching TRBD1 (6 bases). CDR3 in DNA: TGTGCCAGCAGCCCCGAAGGGGGAGGAGGTAATCAGCCCCAGCATTTT. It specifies CASSPEGGGGNQPQHF.